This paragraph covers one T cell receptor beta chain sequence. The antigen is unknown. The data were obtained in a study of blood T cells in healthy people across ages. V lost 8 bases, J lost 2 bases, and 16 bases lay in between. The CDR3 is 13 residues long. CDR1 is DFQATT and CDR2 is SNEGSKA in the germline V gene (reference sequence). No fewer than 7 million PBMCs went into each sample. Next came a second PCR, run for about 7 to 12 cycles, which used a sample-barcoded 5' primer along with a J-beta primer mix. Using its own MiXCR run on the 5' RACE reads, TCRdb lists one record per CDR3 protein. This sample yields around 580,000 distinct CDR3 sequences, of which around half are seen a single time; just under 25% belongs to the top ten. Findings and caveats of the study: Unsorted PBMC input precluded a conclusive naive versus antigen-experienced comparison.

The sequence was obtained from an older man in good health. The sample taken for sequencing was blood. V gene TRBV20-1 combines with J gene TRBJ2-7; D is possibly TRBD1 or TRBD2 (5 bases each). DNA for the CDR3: TGCAGTACCTTCGTGGGGGATACCTACGAGCAGTACTTC. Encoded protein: CSTFVGDTYEQYF.